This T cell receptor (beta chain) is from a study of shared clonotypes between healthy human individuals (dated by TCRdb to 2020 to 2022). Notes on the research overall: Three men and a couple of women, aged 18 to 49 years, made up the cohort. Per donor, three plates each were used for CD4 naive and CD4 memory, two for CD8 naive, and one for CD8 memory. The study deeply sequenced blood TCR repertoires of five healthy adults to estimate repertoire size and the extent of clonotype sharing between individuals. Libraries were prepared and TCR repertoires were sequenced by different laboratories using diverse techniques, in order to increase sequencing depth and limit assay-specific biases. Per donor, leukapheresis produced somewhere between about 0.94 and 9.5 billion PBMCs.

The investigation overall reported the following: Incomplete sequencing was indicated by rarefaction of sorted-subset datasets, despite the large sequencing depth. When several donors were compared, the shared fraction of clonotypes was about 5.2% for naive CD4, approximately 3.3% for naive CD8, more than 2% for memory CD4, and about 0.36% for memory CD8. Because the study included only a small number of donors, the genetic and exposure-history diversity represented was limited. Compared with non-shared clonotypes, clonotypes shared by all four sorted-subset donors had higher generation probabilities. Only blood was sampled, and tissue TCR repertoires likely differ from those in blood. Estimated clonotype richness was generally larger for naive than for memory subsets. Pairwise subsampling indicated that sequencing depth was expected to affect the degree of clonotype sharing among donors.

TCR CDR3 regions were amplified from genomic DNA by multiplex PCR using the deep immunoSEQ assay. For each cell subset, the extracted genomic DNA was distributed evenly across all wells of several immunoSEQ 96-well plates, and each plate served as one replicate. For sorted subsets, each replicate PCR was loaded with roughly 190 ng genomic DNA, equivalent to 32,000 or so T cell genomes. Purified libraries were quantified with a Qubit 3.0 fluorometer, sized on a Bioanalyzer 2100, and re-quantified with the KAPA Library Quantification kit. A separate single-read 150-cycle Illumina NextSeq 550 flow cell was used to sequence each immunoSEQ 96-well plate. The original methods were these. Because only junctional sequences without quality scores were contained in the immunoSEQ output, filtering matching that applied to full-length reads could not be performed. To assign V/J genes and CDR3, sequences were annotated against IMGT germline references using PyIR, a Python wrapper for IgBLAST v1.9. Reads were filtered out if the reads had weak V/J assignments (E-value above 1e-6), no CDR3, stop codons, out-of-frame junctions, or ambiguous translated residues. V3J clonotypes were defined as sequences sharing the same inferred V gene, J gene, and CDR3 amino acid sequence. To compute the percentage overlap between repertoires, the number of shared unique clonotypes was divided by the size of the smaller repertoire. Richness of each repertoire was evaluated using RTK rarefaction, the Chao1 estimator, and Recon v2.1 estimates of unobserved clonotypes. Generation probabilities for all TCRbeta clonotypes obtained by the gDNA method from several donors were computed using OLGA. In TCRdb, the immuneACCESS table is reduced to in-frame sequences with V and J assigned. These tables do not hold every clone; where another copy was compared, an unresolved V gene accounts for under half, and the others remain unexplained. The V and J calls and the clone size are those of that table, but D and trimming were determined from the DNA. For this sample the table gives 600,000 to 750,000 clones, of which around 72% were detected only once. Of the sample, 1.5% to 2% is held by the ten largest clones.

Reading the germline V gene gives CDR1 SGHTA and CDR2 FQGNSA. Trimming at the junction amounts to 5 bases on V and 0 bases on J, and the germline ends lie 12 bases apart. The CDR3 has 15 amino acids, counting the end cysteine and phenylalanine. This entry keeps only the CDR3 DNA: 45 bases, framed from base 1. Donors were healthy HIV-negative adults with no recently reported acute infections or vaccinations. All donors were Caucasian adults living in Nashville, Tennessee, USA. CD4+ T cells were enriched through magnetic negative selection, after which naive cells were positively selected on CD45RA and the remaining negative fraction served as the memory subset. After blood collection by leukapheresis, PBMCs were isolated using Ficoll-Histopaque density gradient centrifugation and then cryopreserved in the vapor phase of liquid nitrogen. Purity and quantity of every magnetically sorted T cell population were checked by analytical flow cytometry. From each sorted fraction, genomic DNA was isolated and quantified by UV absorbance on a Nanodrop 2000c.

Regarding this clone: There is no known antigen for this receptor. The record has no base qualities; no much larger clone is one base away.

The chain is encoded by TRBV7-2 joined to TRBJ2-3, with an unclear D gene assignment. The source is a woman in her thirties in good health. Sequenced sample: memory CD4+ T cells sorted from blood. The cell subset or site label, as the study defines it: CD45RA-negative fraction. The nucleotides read TGTGCCAGCAGCCAAATGGCCCGGAGCACAGATACGCAGTATTTT. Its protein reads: CASSQMARSTDTQYF.